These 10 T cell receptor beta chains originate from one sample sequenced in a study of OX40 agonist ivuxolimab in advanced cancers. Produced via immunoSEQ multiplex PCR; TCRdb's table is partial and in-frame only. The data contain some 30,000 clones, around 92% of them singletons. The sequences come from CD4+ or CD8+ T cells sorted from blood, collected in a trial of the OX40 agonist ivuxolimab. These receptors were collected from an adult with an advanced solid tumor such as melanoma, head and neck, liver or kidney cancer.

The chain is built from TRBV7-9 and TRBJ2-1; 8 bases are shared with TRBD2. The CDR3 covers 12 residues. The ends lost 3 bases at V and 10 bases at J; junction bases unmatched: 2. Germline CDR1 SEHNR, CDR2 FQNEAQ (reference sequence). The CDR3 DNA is TGTGCCAGCAGCTTCCAGCGGGGGGAGCAGTTCTTC. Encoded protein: CASSFQRGEQFF.

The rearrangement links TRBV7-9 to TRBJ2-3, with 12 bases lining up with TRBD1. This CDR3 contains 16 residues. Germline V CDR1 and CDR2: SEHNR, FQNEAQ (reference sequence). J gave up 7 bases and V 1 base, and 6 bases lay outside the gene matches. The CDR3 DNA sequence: TGTGCCAGCAGCTTAGAGAGGGACAGGGGGCTAAATACGCAGTATTTT. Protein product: CASSLERDRGLNTQYF.

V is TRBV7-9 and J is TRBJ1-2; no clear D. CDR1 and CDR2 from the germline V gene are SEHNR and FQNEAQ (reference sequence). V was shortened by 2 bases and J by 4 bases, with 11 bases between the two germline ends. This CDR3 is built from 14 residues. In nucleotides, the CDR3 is TGTGCCAGCAGCTTACAAACCAGCCGCTATGGCTACACCTTC. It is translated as CASSLQTSRYGYTF. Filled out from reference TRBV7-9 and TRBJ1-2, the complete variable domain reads DTGVSQNPRHKITKRGQNVTFRCDPISEHNRLYWYRQTLGQGPEFLTYFQNEAQLEKSRLLSDRFSAERPKGSFSTLEIQRTEQGDSAMYLCASSLQTSRYGYTFGSGTRLTVV.

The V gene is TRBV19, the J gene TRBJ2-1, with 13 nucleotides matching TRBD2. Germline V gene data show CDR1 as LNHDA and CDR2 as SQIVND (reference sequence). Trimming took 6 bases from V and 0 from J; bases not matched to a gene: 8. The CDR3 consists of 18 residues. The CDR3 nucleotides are TGTGCCAGTAGCGCCGGGACTAGCGGGGAGAGCTCCTACAATGAGCAGTTCTTC. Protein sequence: CASSAGTSGESSYNEQFF.

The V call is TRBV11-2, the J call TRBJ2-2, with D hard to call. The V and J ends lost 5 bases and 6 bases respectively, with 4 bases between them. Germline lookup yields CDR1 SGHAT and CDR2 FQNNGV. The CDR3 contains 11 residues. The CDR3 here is CASSTPGELFF. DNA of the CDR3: TGTGCCAGCAGCACCCCCGGGGAGCTGTTTTTT.

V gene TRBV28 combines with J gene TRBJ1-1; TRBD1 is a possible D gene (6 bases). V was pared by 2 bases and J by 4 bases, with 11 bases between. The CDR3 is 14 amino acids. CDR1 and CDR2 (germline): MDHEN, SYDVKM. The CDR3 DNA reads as TGTGCCAGCAGTTTAGACAGGTTCGCCACTGAAGCTTTCTTT. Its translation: CASSLDRFATEAFF.

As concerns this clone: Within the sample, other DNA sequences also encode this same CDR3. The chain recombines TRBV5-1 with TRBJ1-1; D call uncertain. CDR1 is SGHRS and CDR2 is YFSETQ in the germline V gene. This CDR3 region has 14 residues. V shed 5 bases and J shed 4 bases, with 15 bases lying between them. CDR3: CASREKGPTTEAFF. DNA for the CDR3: TGCGCCAGCAGGGAAAAAGGGCCGACCACTGAAGCTTTCTTT.

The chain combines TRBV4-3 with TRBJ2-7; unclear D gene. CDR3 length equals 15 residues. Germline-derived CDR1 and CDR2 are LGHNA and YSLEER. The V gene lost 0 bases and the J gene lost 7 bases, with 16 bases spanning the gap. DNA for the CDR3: TGCGCCAGCAGCCAAGATAACGCAGTCTTATATGAGCAGTACTTC. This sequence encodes CASSQDNAVLYEQYF.

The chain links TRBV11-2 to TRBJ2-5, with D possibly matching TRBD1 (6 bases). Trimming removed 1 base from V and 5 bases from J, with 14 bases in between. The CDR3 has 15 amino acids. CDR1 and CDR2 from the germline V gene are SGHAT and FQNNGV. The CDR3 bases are TGTGCCAGCAGCTTAGGACCAGGGGTTTTGGAGACCCAGTACTTC. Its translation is CASSLGPGVLETQYF.

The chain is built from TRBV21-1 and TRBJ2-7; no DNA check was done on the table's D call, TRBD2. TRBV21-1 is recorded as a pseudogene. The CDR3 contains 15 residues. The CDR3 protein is CASRGEGLYVYEQYF. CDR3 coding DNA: TGTGCCAGCAGGGGGGAGGGGTTGTATGTCTACGAGCAGTACTTC.